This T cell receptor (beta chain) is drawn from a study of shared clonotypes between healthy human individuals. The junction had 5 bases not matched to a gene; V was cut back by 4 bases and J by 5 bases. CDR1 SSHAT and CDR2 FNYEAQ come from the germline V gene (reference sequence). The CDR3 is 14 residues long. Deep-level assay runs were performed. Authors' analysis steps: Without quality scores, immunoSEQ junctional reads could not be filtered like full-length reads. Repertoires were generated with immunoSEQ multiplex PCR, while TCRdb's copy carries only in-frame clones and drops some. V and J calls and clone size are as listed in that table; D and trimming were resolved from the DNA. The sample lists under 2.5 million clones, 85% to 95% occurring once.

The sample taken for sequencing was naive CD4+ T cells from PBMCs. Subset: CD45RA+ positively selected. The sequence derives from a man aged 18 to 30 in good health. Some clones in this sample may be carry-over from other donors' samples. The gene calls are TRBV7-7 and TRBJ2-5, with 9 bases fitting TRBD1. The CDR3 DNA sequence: TGTGCCAGCAGCTCGACAGGGGGTGCGGAGACCCAGTACTTC. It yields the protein CASSSTGGAETQYF.